This T cell receptor beta chain was documented in a study of a mutant IDH1 vaccine in newly diagnosed glioma. The time point: week 47, end of study. The vaccine gave 300 ug of a 20-mer mutant IDH1 peptide subcutaneously per dose. The method was immunoSEQ multiplex PCR; TCRdb's version includes in-frame clones alone and lacks a portion of them. The table records about 94,000 clones, over 85% of them present only once. With respect to this clone: Its antigen is as yet unknown.

The CDR3 contains 15 residues. Germline lookup yields CDR1 SGDLS and CDR2 YYNGEE. The germline V and J ends were trimmed by 4 bases and 0 bases, with 11 bases remaining between them. The source of this sequence is a woman aged 45-65 years with glioma. Sequences were derived from PBMCs, sampled from a glioma patient whose treatment included an IDH1 peptide vaccine. V usage is TRBV9 and J usage is TRBJ2-1, with TRBD2 as a possible D gene (6 bases). CDR3 coding DNA: TGTGCCAGCAGCATAACCGGGAGCTCCTACAATGAGCAGTTCTTC. Its translation is CASSITGSSYNEQFF.